The rows below give T cell receptor beta chains drawn from one sample of a study of resident and recirculating memory T cells in vitiligo. Only in-frame clones appear in the TCRdb table, and some are missing; sequencing was by immunoSEQ multiplex PCR. The sample records fewer than 80,000 clones, roughly nine tenths being singletons. The sequenced sample consisted of blood. These receptors were taken from a male donor with vitiligo. The conserved cysteine and the conserved F or W are not part of the CDR3 here. Each record gives: V gene, D gene, CDR3 protein. A D gene is named only where the DNA matches it firmly.

>TRBV11-2|.
ASSPGSWGHSYEQY
>TRBV4-3|TRBD2
ASSQAGAGNTGELF
>TRBV9|.
ASRPKEDVGTQY
>TRBV6-5|TRBD1
ASSRQGSYNEQF
>TRBV6-6|TRBD1
ASSPRGLGTDTQY
>TRBV18|.
ASSPSGQNTEAF
>TRBV29-1|TRBD2
SVGASGGETQY
>TRBV2|TRBD2
ASRTSGGSETQY
>TRBV6-4|.
ASAAMPNQPQH
>TRBV6-5|TRBD1
ASSPDRGTDTQY
>TRBV7-9|TRBD1
ASSPWTGGLEKLF
>TRBV10-3|.
AISWETYGYT
>TRBV30|.
ASPDGGAHWANVLT
>TRBV2|TRBD2
ASKGLAGGETQY
>TRBV7-2|.
ASSPPMARDNTGELF
>TRBV2|TRBD1
ASSGDRAGGGYT
>TRBV10-3|TRBD1
AIRSGTGGMNTGELF
>TRBV27|.
ASSLPDRTYEQY
>TRBV7-9|.
ASSLSVGTDTQY
>TRBV6-5|.
ASSYSQGPYEQY
>TRBV19|.
ASSISYSYNEQF
>TRBV28|TRBD1
ASSLTGTLLYGYT
>TRBV7-6|.
ASSRTGELF
>TRBV28|TRBD1
ASGSGTVNTGELF
>TRBV5-1|TRBD1
ASSLSSGTGDKTQY
>TRBV4-2|.
ASSQDLVSYGYT
>TRBV11-1|TRBD1
ASSLEGGQETGYMKQF
>TRBV7-2|.
ASSPRAGHEKLF
>TRBV5-1|TRBD1
ASSLLQGTEAF